The clone carrying this T cell receptor (beta chain) was recorded a few times. Antigen specificity is unknown. Cells sorted as Tregs were CD4+, CD25+ and CD127-/low. Semi-nested PCR with Nested Universal Primer A followed constant-region reverse priming of full-length variable regions. From the 5' RACE reads, TCRdb called clonotypes with MiXCR, one entry per CDR3 protein. The table records tens of thousands of distinct CDR3 sequences, about 26% of them present only once. Study-wide results and limits: Tumor memory CD4+ T cell TCR gene usage clustered with blood and lymph node memory CD4+ cells and lymph node naive CD4+ cells. Greatest tumor Treg TCR overlap was with tumor naive CD4+ cells.

Trimming removed 1 base at V and 5 bases at J, with 11 bases between. The germline V gene encodes CDR1 GTSNPN and CDR2 SVGIG (reference sequence). This CDR3 region has 13 residues. Material for sequencing was tumor-infiltrating Tregs sorted from the breast tumor. V gene TRBV30 combines with J gene TRBJ2-5; D is ambiguous. The receptor was derived from a female donor with breast cancer. CDR3 nucleotides: TGTGCCTGGAGTGGCCCGGAGAGGGAGACCCAGTACTTC. Its protein is CAWSGPERETQYF.